A single sample is the source of the 26 T cell receptor beta chains below, sequenced in a study of blood T cell repertoires in COVID-19 (dated by TCRdb to about 2020). Libraries were constructed by the immunoSEQ multiplex PCR assay. Held by TCRdb, this immuneACCESS table contains in-frame sequences only and omits some clones. Under half of the omission traces to an unresolved V gene where checked; the cause of the rest is unknown. This sample comprises 260,000 or so clones, nearly 90% of them detected only once. Around 0.7% of the sample comes from the top ten. The material sequenced was peripheral blood. Receptors originate from a human donor in a cohort sampled during active COVID-19.

This sequence joins TRBV12-5 and TRBJ2-3; no reliable D call. Trimming removed 0 bases at V and 0 bases at J, with 4 bases between. This CDR3 has 14 residues. CDR1 is LGHNT and CDR2 is FRNRAP in the germline V gene. The CDR3 loop is CASGLVLSTDTQYF. The CDR3 nucleotides read TGTGCTAGTGGTTTGGTACTTAGCACAGATACGCAGTATTTT.

V gene TRBV13 combines with J gene TRBJ1-3; D might be TRBD1 (6 bases). The CDR3 sequence is 16 residues long. V was trimmed by 2 bases and J by 0 bases, leaving 11 bases between them. CDR1 and CDR2 (germline): PRHDT, FYEKMQ (reference sequence). CDR3: CASSLIRGGSGNTIYF. Here the CDR3 DNA reads TGTGCCAGCAGCTTAATTAGGGGGGGCTCTGGAAACACCATATATTTT.

The genes are TRBV7-9 and TRBJ2-1, with 8 bases aligning to TRBD2. After removal of 11 bases from V and 8 bases from J, the junction contained 17 bases not matched to a gene. Germline CDR1 reads SEHNR; CDR2 reads FQNEAQ (reference sequence). CDR3 length: 15 residues. This CDR3 reads CAWLPPGGPVDEQFF. The CDR3 DNA sequence: TGTGCCTGGTTACCCCCGGGAGGGCCAGTTGATGAGCAGTTCTTC.

The chain couples TRBV6-5 to TRBJ1-2; TRBD1 might be the D (5 bases). Trimming removed 10 bases at V and 1 base at J, with 10 bases between. CDR3 size: 12 residues. Germline CDR1 and CDR2: MNHEY and SVGAGI. The CDR3 nucleotides read TGTGCCACTAAAGGGGATAACTATGGCTACACCTTC. This encodes CATKGDNYGYTF.

The chain recombines TRBV27 with TRBJ1-6; D perhaps matches TRBD1 (6 bases). V was pared by 6 bases and J by 9 bases, with 15 bases between. CDR3 length equals 14 residues. Looked up from germline, CDR1 is MNHEY and CDR2 is SMNVEV (reference sequence). DNA for the CDR3: TGTGCCAGCAGGGGTGGGCAGGGGCGTTCACCCCTCCACTTT. Translating it yields CASRGGQGRSPLHF.

The chain carries TRBV10-3 and TRBJ1-1; 8 nucleotides match TRBD1. The CDR3 sequence is 14 residues long. In germline, CDR1 is ENHRY, CDR2 SYGVKD. J was trimmed by 0 bases and V by 7 bases; bases with no gene match: 4. The CDR3 nucleotides are TGTGCCATCAAGGGGACAGGCATGAACACTGAAGCTTTCTTT. Translation: CAIKGTGMNTEAFF.

The chain uses TRBV27 and TRBJ2-7, with 7 bases fitting TRBD1. Unmatched junction bases numbered 9, after V lost 7 bases and J lost 6 bases. The CDR3 totals 13 residues. The germline V gene encodes CDR1 MNHEY and CDR2 SMNVEV (reference sequence). In DNA form, the CDR3 reads TGTGCCAGCACCCCCAGGGGGTCTCCCGAGCAGTACTTC. Its protein product is CASTPRGSPEQYF.

This clone was observed a handful of times. The chain is built from TRBV13 and TRBJ1-6; 9 bases line up with TRBD1. There are 15 residues in the CDR3. With V trimmed by 5 bases and J by 10 bases, 9 bases remained unmatched. Per the germline V gene, CDR1 is PRHDT and CDR2 is FYEKMQ (reference sequence). The CDR3 sequence: CASSTSTGGSSPLHF. For the CDR3, the DNA is TGTGCCAGCAGCACATCGACAGGGGGAAGCTCACCCCTCCACTTT.

This chain connects TRBV7-6 to TRBJ2-7; 8 positions match TRBD2. The ends lost 5 bases at V and 4 bases at J; junction bases unmatched: 7. Germline loops: CDR1 SGHVS, CDR2 FNYEAQ. CDR3 length: 14 residues. CDR3 in amino acids: CASSRSGSEYEQYF. The CDR3 DNA reads TGTGCCAGCAGCCGGAGCGGGAGTGAGTACGAGCAGTACTTC. Full variable domain (outside the CDR3, taken from reference TRBV7-6 and TRBJ2-7): GAGVSQSPRYKVTKRGQDVALRCDPISGHVSLYWYRQALGQGPEFLTYFNYEAQQDKSGLPNDRFSAERPEGSISTLTIQRTEQRDSAMYRCASSRSGSEYEQYFGPGTRLTVT.

This chain connects TRBV7-6 to TRBJ1-2; D is uncertain. The ends were cut back, 5 bases at V and 4 bases at J, with 8 bases in the middle. Per the germline V gene, CDR1 is SGHVS and CDR2 is FNYEAQ. The CDR3 totals 12 residues. The CDR3 loop is CASSPRFYGYTF. Here the CDR3 DNA reads TGTGCCAGCAGCCCCAGGTTCTATGGCTACACCTTC.

CDR3 nucleotide sequence: TGTGCCATCAGTGAGCCAGGGACTAGCGGGACCTACGAGCAGTACTTC. This translates into CAISEPGTSGTYEQYF. The rearrangement links TRBV10-3 to TRBJ2-7; 13 nucleotides match TRBD2. The ends lost 2 bases at V and 2 bases at J; junction bases unmatched: 3. CDR1 is ENHRY, CDR2 SYGVKD, per germline. This CDR3 is built from 16 residues.

The J gene is TRBJ1-1, the V gene TRBV9; TRBD1 agrees at 7 bases. The germline V gene encodes CDR1 SGDLS and CDR2 YYNGEE. This CDR3 region has 12 residues. The ends lost 3 bases at V and 7 bases at J; junction bases unmatched: 3. The CDR3 spells CASSAGTDEAFF. CDR3 nucleotide sequence: TGTGCCAGCAGCGCCGGGACAGATGAAGCTTTCTTT.

The V call is TRBV7-2, the J call TRBJ2-2; TRBD2 matches at 12 bases. After removal of 1 base from V and 6 bases from J, the junction contained 12 bases not matched to a gene. The CDR3 sequence is 19 residues long. The V gene's germline CDR1 is SGHTA and CDR2 FQGNSA. CDR3 in amino acids: CASSLGPLTTSGGPGELFF. The CDR3 nucleotides are TGTGCCAGCAGCTTAGGCCCCTTAACTACTAGCGGGGGGCCCGGGGAGCTGTTTTTT.

V gene TRBV19 combines with J gene TRBJ1-3; weak D call: TRBD1 (5 bases). The CDR3 has 15 amino acids. Germline CDR1 is LNHDA and CDR2 is SQIVND (reference sequence). V was cut by 3 bases and J by 2 bases, with 11 bases left in between. CDR3 in amino acids: CASSIQGTTGNTIYF. Written as DNA, the CDR3 is TGTGCCAGTAGTATTCAGGGAACAACTGGAAACACCATATATTTT.

The V and J genes are TRBV9 and TRBJ2-1, with 7 bases that match TRBD2. The CDR3 sequence is 16 residues long. V trimming: 2 bases; J trimming: 4 bases; junction bases outside the gene matches: 9. From germline, CDR1 is SGDLS and CDR2 YYNGEE. The CDR3 region is CASSVLGSGLYNEQFF. The DNA of the CDR3 is TGTGCCAGCAGCGTTTTGGGTAGCGGGCTTTACAATGAGCAGTTCTTC.

The genes are TRBV6-2 or TRBV6-3 and TRBJ2-3; 8 nucleotides agree with TRBD2. Germline CDR1 MNHEY, CDR2 SVGEGT. CDR3 size: 18 residues. V lost 4 bases to trimming and J lost 3 bases; unmatched junction nucleotides: 15. CDR3 sequence: CASSSYPAASGLTDTQYF. The CDR3 bases are TGTGCCAGCAGTTCCTACCCCGCCGCTAGCGGGTTGACAGATACGCAGTATTTT.

V is TRBV11-2 and J is TRBJ1-2, with D possibly being TRBD1 (6 bases). V lost 1 base and J lost 3, with 12 bases in between. Germline CDR1 SGHAT, CDR2 FQNNGV. CDR3 size: 15 residues. This CDR3 reads CASSLAGGLDYGYTF. Here the CDR3 DNA reads TGTGCCAGCAGCTTAGCTGGGGGCCTCGACTATGGCTACACCTTC.

The V gene is TRBV2, the J gene TRBJ2-7, with TRBD1 matching 12 bases. Trimming at V came to 4 bases and at J to 4 bases, leaving 14 bases not matched to a gene. CDR1 is SNHLY and CDR2 is FYNNEI in the germline V gene. CDR3 length: 18 residues. CDR3 amino acids: CASSGEGQGAPPLYEQYF. CDR3 in DNA: TGTGCCAGCAGTGGGGAGGGACAGGGGGCTCCCCCGTTGTACGAGCAGTACTTC.

V usage is TRBV11-2 and J usage is TRBJ1-2; possibly TRBD1 for D (6 bases). The germline gives CDR1 SGHAT, CDR2 FQNNGV. The CDR3 is made up of 15 amino acids. V lost 4 bases to trimming and J lost 8 bases, with 20 bases between them. The chain's CDR3 is CASSSNRATLRGYTF. The CDR3 DNA reads as TGTGCCAGCAGCTCAAACAGGGCAACCCTCCGAGGCTACACCTTC.

The V call is TRBV5-1, the J call TRBJ2-3; 13 positions match TRBD2. Germline V gives CDR1 SGHRS, CDR2 YFSETQ. There are 17 residues in the CDR3. With V trimmed by 4 bases and J by 2 bases, 7 bases remained unmatched. CDR3 sequence reads: CASSPGTSGIITDTQYF. Here the CDR3 DNA reads TGCGCCAGCAGCCCCGGGACTAGCGGGATAATCACAGATACGCAGTATTTT.

The chain is built from TRBV19 and TRBJ1-1; a possible D gene is TRBD1 (5 bases). The V and J ends lost 4 bases and 1 base respectively, with 10 bases between them. Looked up from germline, CDR1 is LNHDA and CDR2 is SQIVND (reference sequence). The CDR3 has 14 amino acids. The CDR3 loop reads CASSRGEKNTEAFF. Here the CDR3 DNA reads TGTGCCAGTAGTAGGGGGGAAAAGAACACTGAAGCTTTCTTT.

This chain uses TRBV6-9 with TRBJ2-4, with 9 bases matching TRBD1. V trimming: 11 bases; J trimming: 7 bases; junction bases outside the gene matches: 12. The CDR3 is 14 amino acids. Germline CDR1 is MNHGY and CDR2 is SVAAGI. This CDR3 reads CAQSKQGARNIQYF. CDR3 DNA: TGTGCCCAGTCTAAACAGGGGGCGAGGAACATTCAGTACTTC.

This rearrangement joins TRBV6-6 to TRBJ1-5; 11 bases align to TRBD1. The CDR3 is 15 amino acids. V was pared by 6 bases and J by 4 bases, with 5 bases of the junction left unmatched. Germline CDR1 is MNHNY and CDR2 is SVGAGI (reference sequence). CDR3 amino acids: CASSLDRGRNQPQHF. The CDR3 DNA sequence: TGTGCCAGCAGCCTGGACAGGGGGCGGAATCAGCCCCAGCATTTT.

This clone was picked up one time. The V gene is TRBV10-2, the J gene TRBJ1-1, with TRBD1 matching 9 bases. The CDR3 loop spans 14 amino acids. V shed 2 bases and J 5 bases; nucleotides not matched to a gene: 3. Germline V gives CDR1 WSHSY, CDR2 SAAADI. CDR3 sequence: CASSETGGGTEAFF. The CDR3 DNA follows: TGCGCCAGCAGTGAGACAGGGGGCGGAACTGAAGCTTTCTTT.

This chain uses TRBV7-9 with TRBJ2-7; D unclear. The CDR3 runs to 13 residues. Per the germline V gene, CDR1 is SEHNR and CDR2 is FQNEAQ (reference sequence). Trimming took off 5 bases at V and 3 bases at J, with 11 bases between the two ends. The CDR3 spells CASSRGLGYEQYF. The CDR3 DNA reads as TGTGCCAGCAGCCGTGGGCTGGGCTACGAGCAGTACTTC.

This chain joins TRBV6-2 or TRBV6-3 and TRBJ2-7; 9 bases match TRBD1. J lost 6 bases, V lost 6 bases, and 9 bases had no gene match. The length of the CDR3 is 14 residues. The germline V gene has CDR1 MNHEY and CDR2 SVGEGT. The CDR3 DNA follows: TGTGCCAGCAGCTATCTGGGACAGGGATCCGAGCAGTACTTC. This gives the protein CASSYLGQGSEQYF.